This is a list of T cell receptor beta chains from one sample in a study of T-cell reconstitution after alpha-beta-depleted transplantation in children. TCRdb re-called the PCR reads through MiXCR, storing one row per CDR3 protein. There are around 600,000 distinct CDR3 sequences in the sample; 20% to 25% occur only once, and approximately 14% lies in the top ten. The specimen was PBMCs, mostly from graft donor cells, collected 360 days after TCRalphabeta/CD19-depleted stem cell transplant. The receptors shown here come from a boy younger than two who had a stem cell transplant for acute myeloid leukemia, so the T cells may come from the graft donor. Both conserved end residues are part of each CDR3. The D gene is left open where the match is weak. Clone sizes are given selectively: once, few, many, or a class where the clone is expanded.

d_call	clone_size	v_call	j_call	cdr3_aa	cdr3_nt
.	many	TRBV29-1	TRBJ2-1	CSVIRGAYDEQFF	TGCAGCGTTATCAGGGGAGCGTACGATGAGCAGTTCTTC
.	few	TRBV6-1	TRBJ2-1	CASSLLSGDSSYNEQFF	TGTGCCAGCAGTCTCCTCTCGGGGGACAGCTCCTACAATGAGCAGTTCTTC
.	few	TRBV5-6	TRBJ1-2	CASSLGGTGYTF	TGTGCCAGCAGCTTAGGGGGTACTGGCTACACCTTC
.	many	TRBV29-1	TRBJ2-3	CVGAIDTQYF	TGCGTGGGGGCGATAGATACGCAGTATTTT
.	.	TRBV12-3/TRBV12-4	TRBJ1-4	CASSLGTGLSHF	TGTGCCAGCAGTTTAGGGACGGGTCTGAGCCATTTT
.	.	TRBV5-1	TRBJ2-4	CASSDFRSKNIQYF	TGCGCCAGCAGTGACTTTAGGTCCAAAAACATTCAGTACTTC
TRBD1	many	TRBV29-1	TRBJ1-2	CSYWTGGYGYTF	TGCAGCTATTGGACAGGCGGCTATGGCTACACCTTC
TRBD2	.	TRBV25-1	TRBJ2-3	CASSEWDYASTDTQYF	TGTGCCAGCAGTGAATGGGACTACGCTAGCACAGATACGCAGTATTTT
.	.	TRBV9	TRBJ2-1	CASSAPDRTEQFF	TGTGCCAGCAGCGCCCCGGACAGAACCGAGCAGTTCTTC
.	.	TRBV5-5	TRBJ1-4	CASSFWSHSEKLFF	TGTGCCAGCAGCTTTTGGTCACATTCGGAAAAACTGTTTTTT
TRBD2	.	TRBV9	TRBJ2-1	CASSMPGLAGVSSYNEQFF	TGTGCCAGCAGCATGCCGGGACTAGCGGGTGTGAGCTCCTACAATGAGCAGTTCTTC
.	many	TRBV7-2	TRBJ2-1	CASNPWGSYNEQFF	TGTGCCAGCAACCCTTGGGGCTCCTACAATGAGCAGTTCTTC
.	many	TRBV20-1	TRBJ2-1	CSALRVDNNEQFF	TGCAGTGCTTTGAGGGTCGACAACAATGAGCAGTTCTTC
TRBD2	.	TRBV4-2	TRBJ2-3	CASSLGLASPDTQYF	TGTGCCAGCAGCCTCGGACTAGCCTCCCCAGATACGCAGTATTTT
.	many	TRBV24-1	TRBJ2-3	CATSVGDTDTQYF	TGTGCCACCAGTGTTGGGGACACAGATACGCAGTATTTT
TRBD1	few	TRBV20-1	TRBJ1-5	CSAGDRTFQPQHF	TGCAGTGCTGGGGACAGGACGTTTCAGCCCCAGCATTTT
TRBD1	.	TRBV11-2	TRBJ2-1	CASSLRSTGGQGTYNEQFF	TGTGCCAGCAGCTTAAGGTCCACGGGGGGACAGGGAACCTACAATGAGCAGTTCTTC
TRBD1	.	TRBV7-2	TRBJ1-2	CASSSNPGTGWVTF	TGTGCCAGCAGCTCAAACCCCGGGACAGGGTGGGTCACCTTC
TRBD2	few	TRBV5-1	TRBJ2-3	CASSLGLAGAPLATDTQYF	TGCGCCAGCAGCCTAGGACTAGCGGGGGCCCCCTTGGCCACAGATACGCAGTATTTT
.	.	TRBV28	TRBJ2-5	CASSNQGLETQYF	TGTGCCAGCAGTAACCAGGGCCTGGAGACCCAGTACTTC
TRBD1	.	TRBV3-1	TRBJ1-2	CASNRGQGAIYGYTF	TGTGCATCCAACCGAGGACAGGGGGCTATTTATGGCTACACCTTC
.	few	TRBV10-3	TRBJ2-5	CAIRDRLQETQYF	TGTGCCATCAGGGACCGCCTCCAAGAGACCCAGTACTTC
TRBD1	.	TRBV10-3	TRBJ2-3	CAISESRQGRDTQYF	TGTGCCATCAGTGAGTCGAGACAGGGCAGAGATACGCAGTATTTT
TRBD2	.	TRBV2	TRBJ2-2	CASSDGGAGELFF	TGTGCCAGCAGTGACGGGGGGGCCGGGGAGCTGTTTTTT
TRBD2	.	TRBV20-1	TRBJ2-7	CSAPRLAGDTYEQYF	TGCAGTGCTCCGAGACTAGCGGGGGACACCTACGAGCAGTACTTC
TRBD1	once	TRBV5-1	TRBJ1-1	CASSSRQGASTEAFF	TGCGCCAGCAGCTCAAGACAGGGGGCTTCCACTGAAGCTTTCTTT
.	few	TRBV6-2/TRBV6-3	TRBJ2-2	CASLVWGTGELFF	TGTGCCAGTCTAGTCTGGGGGACCGGGGAGCTGTTTTTT
TRBD2	many	TRBV5-1	TRBJ2-7	CASMGRGEQYF	TGCGCCAGCATGGGGAGGGGCGAGCAGTACTTC
TRBD2	.	TRBV20-1	TRBJ2-3	CSASPTSGGPTDTQYF	TGCAGTGCTAGCCCGACTAGCGGGGGGCCCACAGATACGCAGTATTTT
TRBD2	many	TRBV6-5	TRBJ2-5	CASSSTGLLQETQYF	TGTGCCAGCAGTTCTACGGGACTACTCCAAGAGACCCAGTACTTC
TRBD1	.	TRBV4-3	TRBJ1-5	CASSLGDRGRLGNQPQHF	TGCGCCAGCAGCTTGGGGGACAGGGGGCGATTGGGCAATCAGCCCCAGCATTTT
TRBD1	.	TRBV19	TRBJ2-1	CASSISKDRGPQGEQFF	TGTGCCAGTAGTATAAGTAAGGACAGGGGACCTCAGGGTGAGCAGTTCTTC
.	few	TRBV20-1	TRBJ2-1	CSARGPWDEQFF	TGCAGTGCTAGGGGGCCCTGGGATGAGCAGTTCTTC
.	many	TRBV29-1	TRBJ2-3	CSPGEPGRTDTQYF	TGCAGCCCCGGCGAGCCGGGACGCACAGATACGCAGTATTTT
.	many	TRBV29-1	TRBJ1-1	CSVTQTGNTEAFF	TGCAGCGTAACTCAAACAGGGAACACTGAAGCTTTCTTT
.	.	TRBV6-5	TRBJ2-1	CASSYSSEEVFDEQFF	TGTGCCAGCAGTTACTCGTCAGAGGAGGTCTTCGATGAGCAGTTCTTC
TRBD1	.	TRBV3-1	TRBJ2-7	CASSQNRGYEQYF	TGTGCCAGCAGCCAGAACAGGGGTTACGAGCAGTACTTC
TRBD2	.	TRBV7-2	TRBJ2-1	CASSPSGKHYNEQFF	TGTGCCAGCAGCCCTAGCGGGAAACACTACAATGAGCAGTTCTTC
TRBD2	many	TRBV20-1	TRBJ2-7	CSVRGGPYEQYF	TGCAGTGTGCGGGGGGGCCCCTACGAGCAGTACTTC
TRBD1	few	TRBV7-3	TRBJ1-6	CASSLGQGPPLHF	TGTGCCAGCAGCTTGGGACAGGGACCACCCCTCCACTTT
.	few	TRBV20-1	TRBJ2-1	CSARDPGQSYNEQFF	TGCAGTGCTAGAGACCCGGGACAAAGCTACAATGAGCAGTTCTTC
TRBD2	many	TRBV15	TRBJ2-1	CATSSPTSGENEQFF	TGTGCCACCAGCAGCCCCACGAGCGGGGAGAATGAGCAGTTCTTC
TRBD2	.	TRBV5-1	TRBJ2-3	CASSFGSGGRTDTQYF	TGCGCCAGCAGCTTCGGTAGCGGGGGGCGAACAGATACGCAGTATTTT
.	.	TRBV6-1	TRBJ1-1	CASSPKLGEMNTEAFF	TGTGCCAGCAGTCCTAAGCTGGGAGAGATGAACACTGAAGCTTTCTTT
.	.	TRBV19	TRBJ1-5	CASSIGLAGQPQHF	TGTGCCAGTAGTATCGGGCTCGCAGGACAGCCCCAGCATTTT
TRBD1	many	TRBV5-5	TRBJ2-2	CASSWDRGTGELFF	TGTGCCAGCAGCTGGGACAGAGGGACCGGGGAGCTGTTTTTT
.	few	TRBV10-3	TRBJ1-1	CATGSGFVNTEAFF	TGTGCCACCGGGTCAGGGTTCGTGAACACTGAAGCTTTCTTT
.	many	TRBV12-3/TRBV12-4	TRBJ2-1	CASSFYPSSYNEQFF	TGTGCCAGCAGTTTTTACCCCTCCTCCTACAATGAGCAGTTCTTC
.	.	TRBV19	TRBJ1-4	CASSFGGTRSEKLFF	TGTGCCAGTAGTTTTGGCGGGACAAGGAGTGAAAAACTGTTTTTT